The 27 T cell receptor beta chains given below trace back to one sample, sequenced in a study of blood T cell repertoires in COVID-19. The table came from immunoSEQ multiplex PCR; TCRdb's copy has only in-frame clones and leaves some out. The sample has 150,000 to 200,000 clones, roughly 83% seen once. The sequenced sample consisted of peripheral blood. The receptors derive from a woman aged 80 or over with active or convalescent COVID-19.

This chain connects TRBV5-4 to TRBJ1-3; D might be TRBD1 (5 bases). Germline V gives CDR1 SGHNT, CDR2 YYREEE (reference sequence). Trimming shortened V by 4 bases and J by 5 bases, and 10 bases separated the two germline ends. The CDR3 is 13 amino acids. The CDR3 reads CASSQPGRNTIYF. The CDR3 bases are TGTGCCAGCAGCCAACCAGGGAGAAACACCATATATTTT.

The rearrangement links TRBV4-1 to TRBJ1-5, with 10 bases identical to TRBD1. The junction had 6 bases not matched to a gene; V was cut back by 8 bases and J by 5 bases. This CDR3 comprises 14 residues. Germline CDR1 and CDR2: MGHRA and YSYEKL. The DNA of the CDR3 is TGCGCCAGCGGTTACGGGACAGGGGATCAGCCCCAGCATTTT. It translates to CASGYGTGDQPQHF.

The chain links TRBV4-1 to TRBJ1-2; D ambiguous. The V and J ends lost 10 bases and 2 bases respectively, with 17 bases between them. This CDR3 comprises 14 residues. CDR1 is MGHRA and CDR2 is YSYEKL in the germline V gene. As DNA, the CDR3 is TGCGCCACCGCCCCCAGCCAAGCGAACTATGGCTACACCTTC. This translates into CATAPSQANYGYTF.

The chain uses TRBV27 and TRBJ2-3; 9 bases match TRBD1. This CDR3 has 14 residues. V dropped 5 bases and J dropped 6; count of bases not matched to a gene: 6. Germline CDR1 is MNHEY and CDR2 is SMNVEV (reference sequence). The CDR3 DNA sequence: TGTGCCAGCAGTGCGGACAGGGGCCCCGATACGCAGTATTTT. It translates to CASSADRGPDTQYF.

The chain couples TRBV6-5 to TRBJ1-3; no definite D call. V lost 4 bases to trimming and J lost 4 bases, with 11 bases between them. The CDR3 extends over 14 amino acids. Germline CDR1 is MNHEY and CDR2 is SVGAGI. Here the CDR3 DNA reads TGTGCCAGCAGTTCCAGACAAGGAGGAAACACCATATATTTT. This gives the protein CASSSRQGGNTIYF.

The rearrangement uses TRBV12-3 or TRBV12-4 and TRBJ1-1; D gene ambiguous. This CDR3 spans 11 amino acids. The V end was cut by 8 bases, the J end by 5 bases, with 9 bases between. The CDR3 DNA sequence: TGTGCCAGCCCCAAACAGACTGAAGCTTTCTTT. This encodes CASPKQTEAFF.

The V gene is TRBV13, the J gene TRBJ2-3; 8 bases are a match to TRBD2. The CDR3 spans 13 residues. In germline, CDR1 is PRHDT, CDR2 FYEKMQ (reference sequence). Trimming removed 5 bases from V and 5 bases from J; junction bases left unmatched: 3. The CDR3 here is CASSTREGDTQYF. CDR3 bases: TGTGCCAGCAGCACCCGGGAGGGAGATACGCAGTATTTT.

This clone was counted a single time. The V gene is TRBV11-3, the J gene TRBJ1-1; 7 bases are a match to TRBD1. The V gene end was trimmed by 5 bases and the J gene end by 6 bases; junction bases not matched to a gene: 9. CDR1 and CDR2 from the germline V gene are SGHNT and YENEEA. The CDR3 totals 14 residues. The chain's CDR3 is CASSLGQPSAEAFF. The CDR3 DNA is TGTGCCAGCAGCCTGGGACAGCCAAGCGCTGAAGCTTTCTTT. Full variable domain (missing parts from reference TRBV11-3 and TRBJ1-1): EAGVVQSPRYKIIEKKQPVAFWCNPISGHNTLYWYLQNLGQGPELLIRYENEEAVDDSQLPKDRFSAERLKGVDSTLKIQPAELGDSAVYLCASSLGQPSAEAFFGQGTRLTVV.

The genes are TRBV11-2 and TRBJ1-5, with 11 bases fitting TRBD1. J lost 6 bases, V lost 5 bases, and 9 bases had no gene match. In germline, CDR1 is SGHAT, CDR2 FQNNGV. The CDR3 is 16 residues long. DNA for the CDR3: TGTGCCAGCAGCGTCGGGACAGGGGGATTGGGTCAGCCCCAGCATTTT. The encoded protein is CASSVGTGGLGQPQHF.

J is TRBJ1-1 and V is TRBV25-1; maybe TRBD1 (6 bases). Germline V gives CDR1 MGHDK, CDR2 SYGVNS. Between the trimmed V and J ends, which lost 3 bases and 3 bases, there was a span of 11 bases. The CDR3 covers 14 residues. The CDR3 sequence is CASSDSGQYTEAFF. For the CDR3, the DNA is TGTGCCAGCAGTGATTCGGGACAATACACTGAAGCTTTCTTT. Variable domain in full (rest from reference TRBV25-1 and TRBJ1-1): EADIYQTPRYLVIGTGKKITLECSQTMGHDKMYWYQQDPGMELHLIHYSYGVNSTEKGDLSSESTVSRIRTEHFPLTLESARPSHTSQYLCASSDSGQYTEAFFGQGTRLTVV.

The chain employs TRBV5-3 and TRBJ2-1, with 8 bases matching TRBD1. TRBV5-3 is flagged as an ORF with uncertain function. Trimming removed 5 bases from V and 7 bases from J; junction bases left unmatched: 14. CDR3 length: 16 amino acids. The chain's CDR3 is CARSFPGQDYRNEQFF. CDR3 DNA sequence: TGTGCCAGAAGTTTTCCGGGACAGGATTATAGAAATGAGCAGTTCTTC.

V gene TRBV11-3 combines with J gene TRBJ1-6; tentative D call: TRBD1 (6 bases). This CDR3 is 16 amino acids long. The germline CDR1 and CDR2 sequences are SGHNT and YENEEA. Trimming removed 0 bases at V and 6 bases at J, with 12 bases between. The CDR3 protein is CASSLEGPGANSPLHF. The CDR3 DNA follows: TGTGCCAGCAGCTTAGAGGGCCCAGGGGCTAATTCACCCCTCCACTTT.

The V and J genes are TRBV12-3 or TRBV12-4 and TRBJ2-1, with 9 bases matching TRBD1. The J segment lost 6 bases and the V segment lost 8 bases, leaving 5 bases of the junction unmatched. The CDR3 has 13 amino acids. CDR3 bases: TGTGCCAGCTCAACAGGGGGCCTCAATGAGCAGTTCTTC. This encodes CASSTGGLNEQFF.

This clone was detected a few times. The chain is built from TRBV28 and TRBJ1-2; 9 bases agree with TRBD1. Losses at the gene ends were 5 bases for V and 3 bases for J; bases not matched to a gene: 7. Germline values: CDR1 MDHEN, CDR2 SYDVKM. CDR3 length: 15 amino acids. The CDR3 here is CASSIPTGGDYGYTF. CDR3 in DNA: TGTGCCAGCAGTATCCCGACAGGGGGGGACTATGGCTACACCTTC.

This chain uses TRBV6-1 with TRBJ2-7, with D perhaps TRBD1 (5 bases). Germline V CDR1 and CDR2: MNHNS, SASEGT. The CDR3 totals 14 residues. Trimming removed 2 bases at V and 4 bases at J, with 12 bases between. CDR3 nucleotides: TGTGCCAGCAGTGAACTACAGGTTCCGTACGAGCAGTACTTC. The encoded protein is CASSELQVPYEQYF.

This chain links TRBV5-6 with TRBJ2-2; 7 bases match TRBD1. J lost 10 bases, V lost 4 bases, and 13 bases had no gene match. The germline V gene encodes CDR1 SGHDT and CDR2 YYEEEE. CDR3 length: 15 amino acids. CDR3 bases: TGTGCCAGCAGCCGACAGGGACAGTTTGGTACGGAGCTGTTTTTT. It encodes CASSRQGQFGTELFF.

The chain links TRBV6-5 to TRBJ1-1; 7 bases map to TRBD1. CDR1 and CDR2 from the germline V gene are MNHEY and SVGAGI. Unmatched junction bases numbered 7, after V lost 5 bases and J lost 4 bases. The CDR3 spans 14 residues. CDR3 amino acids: CASSRQGPGTEAFF. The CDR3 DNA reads TGTGCCAGCAGTAGACAGGGTCCAGGCACTGAAGCTTTCTTT.

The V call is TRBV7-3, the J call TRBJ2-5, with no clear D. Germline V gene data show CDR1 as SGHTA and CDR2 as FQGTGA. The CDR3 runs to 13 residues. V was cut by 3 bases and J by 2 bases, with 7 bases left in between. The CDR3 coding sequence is TGTGCCAGCAGCTTGACACCTCAAGAGACCCAGTACTTC. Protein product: CASSLTPQETQYF.

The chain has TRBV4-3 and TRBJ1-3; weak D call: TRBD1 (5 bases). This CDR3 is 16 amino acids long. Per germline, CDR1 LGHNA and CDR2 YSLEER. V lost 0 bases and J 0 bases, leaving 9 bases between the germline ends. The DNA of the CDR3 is TGCGCCAGCAGCCAAGATGCAGGGCTCTCTGGAAACACCATATATTTT. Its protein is CASSQDAGLSGNTIYF.

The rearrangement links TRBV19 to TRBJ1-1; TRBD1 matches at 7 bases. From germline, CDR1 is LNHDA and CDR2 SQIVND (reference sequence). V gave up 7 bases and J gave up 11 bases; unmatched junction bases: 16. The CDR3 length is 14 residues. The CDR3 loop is CASTDPGQALRAFF. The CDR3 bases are TGTGCCAGTACAGATCCCGGACAGGCCCTTAGGGCTTTCTTT.

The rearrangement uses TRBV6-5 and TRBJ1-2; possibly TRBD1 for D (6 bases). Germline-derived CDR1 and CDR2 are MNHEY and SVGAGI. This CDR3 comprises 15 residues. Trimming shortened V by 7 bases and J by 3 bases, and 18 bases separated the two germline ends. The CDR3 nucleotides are TGTGCCAGCAACCCAGCGGTGGGGGGGCACTATGGCTACACCTTC. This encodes CASNPAVGGHYGYTF.

CDR3 protein: CATTRQIFNYGYTF. CDR3 nucleotide sequence: TGTGCCACCACGAGACAGATCTTCAACTATGGCTACACCTTC. J is TRBJ1-2 and V is TRBV19; TRBD1 is a possible D gene (5 bases). This CDR3 region has 14 residues. V lost 10 bases and J lost 2, with 17 bases in between. CDR1 is LNHDA and CDR2 is SQIVND in the germline V gene (reference sequence).

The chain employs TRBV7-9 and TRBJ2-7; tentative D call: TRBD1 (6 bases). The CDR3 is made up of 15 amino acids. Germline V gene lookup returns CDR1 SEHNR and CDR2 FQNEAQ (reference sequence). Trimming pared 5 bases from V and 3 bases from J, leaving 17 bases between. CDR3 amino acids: CASSLNRGQSYEQYF. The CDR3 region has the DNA TGTGCCAGCAGCCTTAACCGAGGACAGAGCTACGAGCAGTACTTC.

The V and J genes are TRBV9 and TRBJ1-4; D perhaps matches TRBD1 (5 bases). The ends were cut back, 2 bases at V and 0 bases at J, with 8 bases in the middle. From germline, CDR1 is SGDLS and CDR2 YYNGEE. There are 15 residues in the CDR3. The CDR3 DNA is TGTGCCAGCAGCGTCGGACATTCAACTAATGAAAAACTGTTTTTT. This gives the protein CASSVGHSTNEKLFF.

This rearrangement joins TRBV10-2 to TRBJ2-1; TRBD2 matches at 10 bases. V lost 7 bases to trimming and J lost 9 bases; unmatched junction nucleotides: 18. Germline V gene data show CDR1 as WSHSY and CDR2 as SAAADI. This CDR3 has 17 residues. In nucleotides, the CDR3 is TGCGCCAGCACCGGGACTAGCGCGCCGTTCGGGGGAGGTGAGCAGTTCTTC. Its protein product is CASTGTSAPFGGGEQFF.

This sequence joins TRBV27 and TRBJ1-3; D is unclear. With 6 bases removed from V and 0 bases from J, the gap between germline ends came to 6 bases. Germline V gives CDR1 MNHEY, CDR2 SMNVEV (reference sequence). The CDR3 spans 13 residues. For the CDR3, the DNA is TGTGCCAGCAGGGGGAGCTCTGGAAACACCATATATTTT. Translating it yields CASRGSSGNTIYF.

The CDR3, as DNA: TGTGCCAGTAGTATAGAGGGTGGGACAGGAAACAATCAGCCCCAGCATTTT. Translating gives CASSIEGGTGNNQPQHF. The chain uses TRBV19 and TRBJ1-5, with 8 bases identical to TRBD1. This CDR3 has 17 amino acids. The trim removed 0 bases at V and 3 bases at J, leaving 7 bases unmatched. CDR1 is LNHDA and CDR2 is SQIVND in the germline V gene (reference sequence).